This T cell receptor (beta chain) is drawn from a study of CXCR3-negative and CXCR3-positive naive CD8 T cells. Study-level findings and limits: Naive cells with CXCR3 showed TRB CDR3s that were more hydrophobic than those in CXCR3-negative naive cells.

The CDR3 totals 12 residues. Germline V gene lookup returns CDR1 SQVTM and CDR2 ANQGSEA. cDNA libraries for TRB were generated by 5' RACE incorporating UMI labels. Reprocessing the 5' RACE reads, TCRdb reports a single entry for every CDR3 protein and omits DNA. This sample's table reports fewer than 7,000 distinct CDR3 sequences. Naive CD8+ T cells had a CD45RO-CCR7+CD27+CD95- phenotype. On this clonotype: Its cognate antigen is unknown.

The sequenced material came from naive CXCR3+ CD8+ T cells from blood. Subset specified: CD45RO-CCR7+CD27+CD95- naive CD8+ T cells expressing CXCR3 (TNR3+). The chain combines TRBV29-1 with TRBJ1-1; TCRdb's D gene call, TRBD1, goes unchecked for lack of DNA. The clonotype comes from a human donor in good health. Some clones in this sample may be carry-over from other donors' samples. The CDR3 loop reads CSASKGATEAFF.